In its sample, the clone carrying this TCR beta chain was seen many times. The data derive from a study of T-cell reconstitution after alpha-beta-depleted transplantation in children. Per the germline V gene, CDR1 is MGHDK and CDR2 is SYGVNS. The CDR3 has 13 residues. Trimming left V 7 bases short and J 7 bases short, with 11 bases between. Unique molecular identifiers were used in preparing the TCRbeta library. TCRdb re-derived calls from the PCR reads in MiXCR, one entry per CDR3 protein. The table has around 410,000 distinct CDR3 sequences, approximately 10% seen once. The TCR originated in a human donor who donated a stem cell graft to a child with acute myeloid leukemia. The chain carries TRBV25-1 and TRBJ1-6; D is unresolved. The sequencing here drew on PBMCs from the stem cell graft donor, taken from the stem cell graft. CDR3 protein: CASTWQVNSPLHF. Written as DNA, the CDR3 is TGTGCCAGCACGTGGCAAGTAAATTCACCCCTCCACTTT.